This T cell receptor (beta chain) emerged from a study of T cells expressing NK-cell markers. Looking at the study overall: Source material for TCR beta repertoires consisted of sorted CD3+CD56+NKG2C+, CD3+CD56+NKG2C- and CD3+CD56-NKG2C+ T cells. Notes on the study in general: These clonotypes, the leaders elsewhere, also led the CD3+CD56-NKG2C+ fraction in a few donors. 1.0-7.0% of CD8+ T cells in more than five donors belonged to dominant NKG2C+ clonotypes.

The CDR3 is 15 amino acids. Germline loops: CDR1 SGHAT, CDR2 FQNNGV. A word on this clonotype: The antigen remains undetermined.

Following a re-call of the 5' RACE reads, TCRdb has one entry per CDR3 protein and lacks DNA. Its clone listing holds about 540,000 distinct CDR3 sequences. The clonotype comes from a man aged 18 to 29 in good health. Sample: blood T cells: a sorted CD56 or NKG2C T cell subset, CD4+ or CD8+ T cells, or bulk PBMC T cells (not recorded which). The rearrangement uses TRBV11-2 and TRBJ2-3; TCRdb's assignment of TRBD1 cannot be checked, as there is no DNA. CDR3 region: CASSQPGGITDTQYF. The entire variable domain, with the rest obtained from reference TRBV11-2 and TRBJ2-3, is as follows: EAGVAQSPRYKIIEKRQSVAFWCNPISGHATLYWYQQILGQGPKLLIQFQNNGVVDDSQLPKDRFSAERLKGVDSTLKIQPAKLEDSAVYLCASSQPGGITDTQYFGPGTRLTVL.